This T cell receptor (beta chain) appears in the sequencing data of a study of tumor-infiltrating lymphocytes in localized non-small cell lung cancer. Study-level findings and limits: Compared with uninvolved lung, tumors showed higher T cell infiltration by TCRbeta sequencing. No T-cell fraction difference was seen between IM1 and IM2 tumors.

This clone is judged medium-sized. Its antigen is undetermined. Sequenced by immunoSEQ multiplex PCR; TCRdb stores in-frame clones only, minus some. The table has under 3,000 clones, less than 70% seen once. This CDR3 region has 13 residues. Trimming shortened V by 8 bases and J by 0 bases, and 9 bases separated the two germline ends. Per germline, CDR1 SNHLY and CDR2 FYNNEI. The chain combines TRBV2 with TRBJ2-3; D could derive from TRBD1 or TRBD2 (5 bases each). Specimen: uninvolved lung tissue not adjacent to the tumor. The source of this sequence is a human donor with non-small cell lung cancer. The CDR3: CASLGVSTDTQYF. The DNA of the CDR3 is TGTGCCAGCCTGGGGGTGAGCACAGATACGCAGTATTTT.